This TCR beta chain was documented in a study of blood T cell repertoires in COVID-19. Study-wide context: Some COVID-19 samples were acute and others convalescent; all came from the United States, Italy and Spain.

This CDR3 region has 13 residues. The germline CDR1 and CDR2 sequences are SGHTA and FQGNSA. V was shortened by 5 bases and J by 5 bases, with 13 bases between the two germline ends. In the source study's methods: Amplifying reference gene primers gave estimates of nucleated cell counts. Libraries were prepared by immunoSEQ multiplex PCR; TCRdb keeps only in-frame clonotypes and omits some of them. V and J calls and clone size are as listed in that table; D and trimming were resolved from the DNA. The sample carries 350,000 or so clones, about 86% recorded once. Sample: PBMCs or T cells enriched from blood (not recorded which). This chain connects TRBV7-2 to TRBJ2-7; TRBD1 might be the D (6 bases). This receptor was identified in a woman aged 40 to 50 with acute COVID-19. The DNA of the CDR3 is TGTGCCAGCAGCAGCTGGAAGGGGGACGAGCAGTACTTC. Translated: CASSSWKGDEQYF.